The 20 T cell receptor beta chains presented below share a single source sample, sequenced in a study of blood T cell repertoires in COVID-19. This table comes from immunoSEQ multiplex PCR, and its TCRdb copy is limited to in-frame clones, with some not included. The sample carries tens of thousands of clones, 70% to 90% recorded once. What was sequenced was peripheral blood. Receptor source: a woman aged 70-85 years with active or convalescent COVID-19.

This chain uses TRBV19 with TRBJ1-4; possibly TRBD1 for D (6 bases). CDR1 is LNHDA, CDR2 SQIVND, per germline (reference sequence). Trimming shortened V by 3 bases and J by 5 bases, and 16 bases separated the two germline ends. The CDR3 length is 16 residues. CDR3 in DNA: TGTGCCAGTAGTATGATCACCGGGACAAGGAATGAAAAACTGTTTTTT. As protein: CASSMITGTRNEKLFF.

The CDR3 region is CASSIPGGSGNTIYF. The DNA for the CDR3 is TGTGCCAGTAGTATACCCGGGGGCTCTGGAAACACCATATATTTT. This sequence joins TRBV19 and TRBJ1-3; a weak D match, TRBD1 (5 bases). V lost 2 bases, J lost 0 bases, and 8 bases lay in between. The CDR3 runs 15 residues. Germline lookup yields CDR1 LNHDA and CDR2 SQIVND (reference sequence).

V is TRBV5-4 and J is TRBJ2-3; no clear D gene. Per the germline V gene, CDR1 is SGHNT and CDR2 is YYREEE (reference sequence). This CDR3 spans 14 amino acids. The V gene lost 0 bases and the J gene lost 0 bases, with 5 bases spanning the gap. DNA of the CDR3: TGTGCCAGCAGCTTGGACAGCAGCACAGATACGCAGTATTTT. Amino acid sequence: CASSLDSSTDTQYF. Filled out from reference TRBV5-4 and TRBJ2-3, the complete variable domain reads ETGVTQSPTHLIKTRGQQVTLRCSSQSGHNTVSWYQQALGQGPQFIFQYYREEENGRGNFPPRFSGLQFPNYSSELNVNALELDDSALYLCASSLDSSTDTQYFGPGTRLTVL.

The rearrangement uses TRBV5-6 and TRBJ1-5; D perhaps matches TRBD1 (5 bases). Looked up from germline, CDR1 is SGHDT and CDR2 is YYEEEE. This CDR3 is built from 14 residues. V was shortened by 5 bases and J by 5 bases, with 14 bases between the two germline ends. The CDR3 is CASSRGVEDQPQHF. CDR3 DNA: TGTGCCAGCAGTCGGGGGGTTGAAGATCAGCCCCAGCATTTT.

Only one count was recorded for this clone. The chain is built from TRBV6-6 and TRBJ1-4, with D possibly being TRBD1 (5 bases). V dropped 9 bases and J dropped 8 bases, with 19 bases sitting between them. The CDR3 runs 14 residues. Germline V gives CDR1 MNHNY, CDR2 SVGAGI (reference sequence). CDR3 bases: TGTGCCAGTAAAGGGAGGGGTTCAGAGGAAAAACTGTTTTTT. This translates into CASKGRGSEEKLFF.

V usage is TRBV5-1 and J usage is TRBJ2-1; D perhaps matches TRBD2 (5 bases). This CDR3 region has 15 residues. V lost 4 bases to trimming and J lost 6 bases, with 17 bases between them. Germline assignment: CDR1 SGHRS and CDR2 YFSETQ. CDR3: CASSPTEGWVNEQFF. The CDR3 nucleotides are TGCGCCAGCAGCCCGACCGAGGGATGGGTCAATGAGCAGTTCTTC.

The chain couples TRBV18 to TRBJ1-1; 7 bases line up with TRBD1. In germline, CDR1 is KGHSH, CDR2 LQKENI. V lost 0 bases, J lost 5 bases, and 3 bases stayed unmatched. The length of the CDR3 is 14 residues. The CDR3 DNA sequence: TGTGCCAGCTCACCACCTGGCAGGGGGACTGAAGCTTTCTTT. This translates into CASSPPGRGTEAFF. The variable domain in full, completed from reference TRBV18 and TRBJ1-1, reads NAGVMQNPRHLVRRRGQEARLRCSPMKGHSHVYWYRQLPEEGLKFMVYLQKENIIDESGMPKERFSAEFPKEGPSILRIQQVVRGDSAAYFCASSPPGRGTEAFFGQGTRLTVV.

This clone was counted only a few times. This sequence joins TRBV2 and TRBJ2-3, with D possibly being TRBD2 (6 bases). The ends were cut back, 10 bases at V and 2 bases at J, with 13 bases in the middle. The CDR3 extends over 13 amino acids. Germline V gene data show CDR1 as SNHLY and CDR2 as FYNNEI. CDR3 protein: CAIPGLITDTQYF. CDR3 coding DNA: TGTGCCATCCCGGGACTTATCACAGATACGCAGTATTTT.

The chain has TRBV19 and TRBJ1-3, with TRBD1 as a possible D gene (6 bases). Trimming left V 11 bases short and J 0 bases short, with 23 bases between. This CDR3 is built from 17 residues. In germline, CDR1 is LNHDA, CDR2 SQIVND (reference sequence). CDR3 amino acids: CAASDSSGSLSGNTIYF. For the CDR3, the DNA is TGTGCCGCTTCGGACAGCTCGGGCAGTCTCTCTGGAAACACCATATATTTT.

The chain uses TRBV10-3 and TRBJ2-1; 11 bases fit TRBD1. V lost 7 bases to trimming and J lost 6 bases; unmatched junction nucleotides: 5. CDR1 ENHRY and CDR2 SYGVKD come from the germline V gene. This CDR3 is 14 amino acids long. In DNA form, the CDR3 reads TGTGCCATCAACACCGGGACAGGGGGCAATGAGCAGTTCTTC. Translating gives CAINTGTGGNEQFF.

The chain carries TRBV6-1 and TRBJ1-5, with D possibly matching TRBD1 (6 bases). Germline V gene sequence: CDR1 MNHNS, CDR2 SASEGT. The V gene lost 3 bases and the J gene lost 6 bases, with 12 bases spanning the gap. CDR3 size: 14 residues. The CDR3 is CASSDWGGGQPQHF. The CDR3 coding sequence is TGTGCCAGCAGTGATTGGGGGGGCGGTCAGCCCCAGCATTTT.

The chain uses TRBV2 and TRBJ1-3; D not resolved. V was cut by 5 bases and J by 2 bases, with 13 bases left in between. The CDR3 covers 15 residues. Germline values: CDR1 SNHLY, CDR2 FYNNEI. CDR3 nucleotide sequence: TGTGCCAGCAGTCCCCGACAAATTACTGGAAACACCATATATTTT. This encodes CASSPRQITGNTIYF.

The rearrangement joins TRBV7-2 to TRBJ2-3; 7 bases agree with TRBD1. The CDR3 is 15 residues long. Germline CDR1 is SGHTA and CDR2 is FQGNSA. V shed 6 bases, J shed 4 bases, and the junction held 10 bases outside the gene matches. CDR3 protein: CASSVGGRGSDTQYF. The CDR3 nucleotides are TGTGCCAGCAGTGTAGGGGGCCGTGGGTCAGATACGCAGTATTTT.

The chain uses TRBV2 and TRBJ1-2; D not resolved. CDR3 length: 13 amino acids. Germline assignment: CDR1 SNHLY and CDR2 FYNNEI. Trimming pared 7 bases from V and 0 bases from J, leaving 9 bases between. The chain's CDR3 is CASNRETNYGYTF. In nucleotides, the CDR3 is TGTGCCAGCAACAGAGAGACTAACTATGGCTACACCTTC.

The genes are TRBV5-4 and TRBJ2-5; TRBD2 agrees at 11 bases. The CDR3 is 17 residues long. J lost 0 bases, V lost 2 bases, and 6 bases had no gene match. Looked up from germline, CDR1 is SGHNT and CDR2 is YYREEE (reference sequence). CDR3: CASSFGTSGGNQETQYF. CDR3 sequence (DNA): TGTGCCAGCAGCTTTGGTACTAGCGGGGGAAACCAAGAGACCCAGTACTTC.

The V call is TRBV5-1, the J call TRBJ2-3; TRBD1 might be the D (5 bases). Deletions cut 0 bases from V and 5 bases from J, with 13 bases between. CDR1 SGHRS and CDR2 YFSETQ come from the germline V gene. The CDR3 contains 15 residues. In DNA, the CDR3 is TGCGCCAGCAGCTTGGTGGCACAGGCAGAAGATACGCAGTATTTT. Its translation: CASSLVAQAEDTQYF.

The rearrangement uses TRBV15 and TRBJ2-1, with 10 positions matching TRBD2. J gave up 7 bases and V 6 bases, and 9 bases lay outside the gene matches. The CDR3 contains 15 residues. CDR1 is LNHNV, CDR2 YYDKDF, per germline (reference sequence). The CDR3 DNA sequence: TGTGCCACCAGAGGAGGACTAGCGGTTGTGAATGAGCAGTTCTTC. It encodes CATRGGLAVVNEQFF.

This clone has more than one count but fewer than ten. V is TRBV7-2 and J is TRBJ2-7; a weak D match, TRBD2 (5 bases). CDR1 and CDR2 from the germline V gene are SGHTA and FQGNSA. The length of the CDR3 is 13 residues. Trimming removed 9 bases at V and 2 bases at J, with 14 bases between. The CDR3 sequence is CASSSAGTYEQYF. The CDR3 nucleotides read TGTGCCAGTTCTTCGGCCGGGACCTACGAGCAGTACTTC.

The chain couples TRBV5-5 to TRBJ2-7; 9 positions match TRBD1. The CDR3 runs 15 residues. V trimming: 6 bases; J trimming: 3 bases; junction bases outside the gene matches: 10. Germline CDR1 reads SGHKS; CDR2 reads YYEKEE (reference sequence). The CDR3 sequence is CASTLGLTGGYEQYF. CDR3 nucleotide sequence: TGTGCCAGCACCTTAGGGCTGACAGGGGGCTACGAGCAGTACTTC.

The table lists this clone with a few counts. The rearrangement joins TRBV5-1 to TRBJ1-3; D is perhaps TRBD1 (6 bases). CDR1 and CDR2 (germline): SGHRS, YFSETQ. The CDR3 runs to 15 residues. The V end lost 2 bases, the J end lost 1 base, and 10 bases lay between the germline ends. The CDR3 region has the DNA TGCGCCAGCAGCTTATCAGGGGAATCTGGAAACACCATATATTTT. The encoded protein is CASSLSGESGNTIYF.